This TCR beta chain is from a study of graft-versus-host responses after intestinal transplantation. Whole-study context: Multivisceral, liver-intestinal, or isolated intestinal transplants were given to recipients. Recipients across the board were started on anti-thymocyte globulin induction, then kept on tacrolimus and steroids for about three years.

A remark on this clone: The antigen remains undetermined.

CDR3 length equals 13 residues. The germline gives CDR1 MNHNY, CDR2 SVGAGI (reference sequence). Trimming took 2 bases from V and 2 from J, leaving 6 bases between them. General study results and limits: Early post-transplant HvG declines showed an association with peak circulating GvH clone levels. The recipient marrow held GvH clones, and some of them showed up first in ileum or blood.

The table came from immunoSEQ multiplex PCR; TCRdb's copy has only in-frame clones and leaves some out. The table shows around 120,000 clones, with 85% to 95% occurring only once. The TCR was taken from a human donor who received an intestinal transplant. This rearrangement joins TRBV6-6 to TRBJ1-2; no definite D call. Specimen: unstimulated CD4+ T cells sorted from spleen or lymph node cells, collected before intestinal transplant. The CDR3 region has the DNA TGTGCCAGCAGTTACGAGGGAAACTATGGCTACACCTTC. It translates to CASSYEGNYGYTF.